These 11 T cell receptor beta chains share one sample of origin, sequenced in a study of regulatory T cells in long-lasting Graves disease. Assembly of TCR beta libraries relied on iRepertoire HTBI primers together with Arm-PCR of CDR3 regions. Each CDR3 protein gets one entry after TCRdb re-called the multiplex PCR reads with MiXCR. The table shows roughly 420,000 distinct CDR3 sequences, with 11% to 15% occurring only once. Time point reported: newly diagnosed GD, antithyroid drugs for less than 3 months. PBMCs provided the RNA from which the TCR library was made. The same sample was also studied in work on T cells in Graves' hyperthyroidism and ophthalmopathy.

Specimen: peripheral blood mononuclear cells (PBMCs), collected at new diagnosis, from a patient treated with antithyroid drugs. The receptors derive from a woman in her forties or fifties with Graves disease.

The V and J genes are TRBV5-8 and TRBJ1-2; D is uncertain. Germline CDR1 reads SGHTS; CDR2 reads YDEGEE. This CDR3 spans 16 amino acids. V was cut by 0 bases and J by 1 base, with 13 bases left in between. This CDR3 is CASSLAGGRSNYGYTF. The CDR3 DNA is TGTGCCAGCAGCTTGGCAGGCGGCAGGAGTAACTATGGCTACACCTTC.

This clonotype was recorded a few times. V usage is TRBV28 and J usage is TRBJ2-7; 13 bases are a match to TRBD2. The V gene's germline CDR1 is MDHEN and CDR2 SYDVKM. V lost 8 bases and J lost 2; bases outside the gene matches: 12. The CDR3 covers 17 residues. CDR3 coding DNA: TGTGCCAGCCAAGAACTAGCGGGGGGGGCCGATACCTACGAGCAGTACTTC. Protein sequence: CASQELAGGADTYEQYF.

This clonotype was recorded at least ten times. CDR3 in amino acids: CASHGTGVHTIYF. The CDR3 DNA sequence: TGTGCCAGTCACGGGACAGGGGTCCACACCATATATTTT. The genes are TRBV3-1 and TRBJ1-3, with 10 bases matching TRBD1. From germline, CDR1 is LGHDT and CDR2 YNNKEL (reference sequence). With 9 bases clipped from V and 8 bases from J, the junction kept 7 bases outside the gene matches. This CDR3 has 13 amino acids.

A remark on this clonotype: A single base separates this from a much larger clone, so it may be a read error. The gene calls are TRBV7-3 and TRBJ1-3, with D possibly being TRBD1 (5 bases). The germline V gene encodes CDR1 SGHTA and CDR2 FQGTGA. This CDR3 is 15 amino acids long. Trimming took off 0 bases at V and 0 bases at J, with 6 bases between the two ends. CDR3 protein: CASSLTRGSGNTIYF. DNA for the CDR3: TGTGCCAGCAGCTTAACAAGGGGCTCTGGAAACACCATATATTTT.

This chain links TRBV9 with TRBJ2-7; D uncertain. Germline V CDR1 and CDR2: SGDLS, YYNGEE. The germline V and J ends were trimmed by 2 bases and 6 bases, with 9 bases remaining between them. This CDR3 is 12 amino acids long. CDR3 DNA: TGTGCCAGCAGCGTGGGGTTCAGCGAGCAGTACTTC. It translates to CASSVGFSEQYF. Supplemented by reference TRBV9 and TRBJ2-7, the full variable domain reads DSGVTQTPKHLITATGQRVTLRCSPRSGDLSVYWYQQSLDQGLQFLIQYYNGEERAKGNILERFSAQQFPDLHSELNLSSLELGDSALYFCASSVGFSEQYFGPGTRLTVT.

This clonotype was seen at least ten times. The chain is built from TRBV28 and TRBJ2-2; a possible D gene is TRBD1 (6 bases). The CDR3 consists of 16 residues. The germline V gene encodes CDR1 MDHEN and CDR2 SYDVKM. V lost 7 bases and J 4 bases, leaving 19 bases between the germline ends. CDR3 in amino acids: CASTSRTFRGTGELFF. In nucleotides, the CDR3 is TGTGCCAGCACTAGCAGGACTTTCAGGGGCACCGGGGAGCTGTTTTTT.

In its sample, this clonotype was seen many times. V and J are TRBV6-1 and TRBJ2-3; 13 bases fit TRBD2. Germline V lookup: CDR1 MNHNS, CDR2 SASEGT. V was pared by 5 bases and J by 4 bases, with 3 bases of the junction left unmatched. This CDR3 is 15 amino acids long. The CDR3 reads CASSQLAGGSDTQYF. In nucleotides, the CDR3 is TGTGCCAGCAGTCAACTAGCGGGAGGGTCAGATACGCAGTATTTT.

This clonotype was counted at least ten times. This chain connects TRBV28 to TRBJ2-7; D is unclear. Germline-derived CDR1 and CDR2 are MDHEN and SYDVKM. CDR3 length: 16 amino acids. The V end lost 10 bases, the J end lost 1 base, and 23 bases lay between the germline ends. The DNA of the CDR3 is TGTGCCACCACCAGACGTGGCCAAATCACTTCCTACGAGCAGTACTTC. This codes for CATTRRGQITSYEQYF.

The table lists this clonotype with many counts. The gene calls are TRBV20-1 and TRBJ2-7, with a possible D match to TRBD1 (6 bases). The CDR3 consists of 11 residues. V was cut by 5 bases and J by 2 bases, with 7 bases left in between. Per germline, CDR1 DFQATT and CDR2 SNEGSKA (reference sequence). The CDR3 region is CSAPGAYEQYF. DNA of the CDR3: TGCAGTGCTCCAGGGGCCTACGAGCAGTACTTC.

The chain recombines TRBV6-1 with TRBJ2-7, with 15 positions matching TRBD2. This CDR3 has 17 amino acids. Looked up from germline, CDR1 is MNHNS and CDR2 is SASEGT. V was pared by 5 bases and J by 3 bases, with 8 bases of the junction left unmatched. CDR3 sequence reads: CASSPGLAGGNLYEQYF. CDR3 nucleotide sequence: TGTGCCAGCAGTCCGGGACTAGCGGGAGGAAATCTCTACGAGCAGTACTTC.

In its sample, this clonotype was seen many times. The CDR3: CASSVSSGDNEQFF. In DNA form, the CDR3 reads TGCGCCAGCAGTGTATCTAGCGGGGACAATGAGCAGTTCTTC. The chain joins TRBV10-1 to TRBJ2-1; 9 bases agree with TRBD2. V trimming: 4 bases; J trimming: 5 bases; junction bases outside the gene matches: 3. Per the germline V gene, CDR1 is WNHNN and CDR2 is SYGVQD (reference sequence). The CDR3 has 14 residues.